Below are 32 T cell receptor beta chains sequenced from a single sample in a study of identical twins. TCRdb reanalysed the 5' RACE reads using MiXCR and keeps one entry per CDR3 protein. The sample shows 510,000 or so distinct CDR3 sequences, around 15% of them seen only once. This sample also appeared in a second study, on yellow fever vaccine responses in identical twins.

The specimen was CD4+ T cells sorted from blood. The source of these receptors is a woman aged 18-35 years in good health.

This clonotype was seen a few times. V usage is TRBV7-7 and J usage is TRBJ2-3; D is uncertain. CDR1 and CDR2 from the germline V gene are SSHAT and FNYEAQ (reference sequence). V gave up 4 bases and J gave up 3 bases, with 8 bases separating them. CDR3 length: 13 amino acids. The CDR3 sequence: CASSSMQTDTQYF. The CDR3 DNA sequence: TGTGCCAGCAGCTCCATGCAAACAGATACGCAGTATTTT. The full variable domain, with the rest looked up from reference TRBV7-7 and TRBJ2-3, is GAGVSQSPRYKVTKRGQDVTLRCDPISSHATLYWYQQALGQGPEFLTYFNYEAQPDKSGLPSDRFSAERPEGSISTLTIQRTEQRDSAMYRCASSSMQTDTQYFGPGTRLTVL.

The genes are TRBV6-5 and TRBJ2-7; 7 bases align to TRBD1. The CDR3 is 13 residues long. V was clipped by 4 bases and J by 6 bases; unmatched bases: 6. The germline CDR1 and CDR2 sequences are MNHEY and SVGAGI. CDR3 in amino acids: CASSSPKGAEQYV. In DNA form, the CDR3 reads TGTGCCAGCAGTTCCCCTAAGGGGGCCGAGCAGTACGTC.

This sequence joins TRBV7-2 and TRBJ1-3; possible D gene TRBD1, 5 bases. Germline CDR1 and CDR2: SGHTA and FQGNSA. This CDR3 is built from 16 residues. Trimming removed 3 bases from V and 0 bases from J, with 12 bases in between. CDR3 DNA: TGTGCCAGCAGCTTCACCGACAGTCTCTCTGGAAACACCATATATTTT. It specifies CASSFTDSLSGNTIYF.

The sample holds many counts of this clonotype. CDR3 loop: CASSPTGTSGRTDTQYF. CDR3 DNA sequence: TGTGCCAGCAGTCCCACCGGGACTAGCGGGAGGACAGATACGCAGTATTTT. The rearrangement uses TRBV12-3 or TRBV12-4 and TRBJ2-3; 15 bases are shared with TRBD2. The CDR3 sequence is 17 residues long. Losses at the gene ends were 5 bases for V and 3 bases for J; bases not matched to a gene: 6.

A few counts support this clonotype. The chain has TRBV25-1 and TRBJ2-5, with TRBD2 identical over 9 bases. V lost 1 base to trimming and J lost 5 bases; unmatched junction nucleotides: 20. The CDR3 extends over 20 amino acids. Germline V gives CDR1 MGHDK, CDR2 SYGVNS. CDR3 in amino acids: CASSEFHSRLGGGAGETQYF. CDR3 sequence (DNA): TGTGCCAGCAGTGAATTCCATTCTCGGCTAGGCGGGGGGGCCGGTGAGACCCAGTACTTC.

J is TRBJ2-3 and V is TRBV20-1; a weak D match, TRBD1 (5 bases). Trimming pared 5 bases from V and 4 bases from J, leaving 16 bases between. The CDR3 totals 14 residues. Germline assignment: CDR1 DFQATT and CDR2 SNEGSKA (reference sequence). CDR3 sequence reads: CSAGTGLLPDTQYF. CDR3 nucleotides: TGCAGTGCTGGAACAGGTTTACTTCCAGATACGCAGTATTTT.

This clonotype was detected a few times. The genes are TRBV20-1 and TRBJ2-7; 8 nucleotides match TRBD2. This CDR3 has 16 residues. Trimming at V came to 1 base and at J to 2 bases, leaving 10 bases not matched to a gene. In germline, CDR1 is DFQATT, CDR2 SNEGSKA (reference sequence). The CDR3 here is CSARGLGGRSAYEQYF. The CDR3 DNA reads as TGCAGTGCTAGAGGGTTAGGCGGGAGGTCTGCCTACGAGCAGTACTTC.

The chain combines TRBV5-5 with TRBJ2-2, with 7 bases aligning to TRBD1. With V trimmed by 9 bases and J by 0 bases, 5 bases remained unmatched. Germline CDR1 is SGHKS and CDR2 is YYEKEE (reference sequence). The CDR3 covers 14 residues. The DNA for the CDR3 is TGTGCCACCGACACAGGGGCGAACACCGGGGAGCTGTTTTTT. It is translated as CATDTGANTGELFF.

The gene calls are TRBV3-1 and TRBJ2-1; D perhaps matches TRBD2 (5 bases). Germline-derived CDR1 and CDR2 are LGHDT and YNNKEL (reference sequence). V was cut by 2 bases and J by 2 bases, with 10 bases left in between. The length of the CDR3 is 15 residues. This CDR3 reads CASSQTRNPYNEQFF. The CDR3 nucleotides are TGTGCCAGCAGCCAAACTAGGAACCCCTACAATGAGCAGTTCTTC.

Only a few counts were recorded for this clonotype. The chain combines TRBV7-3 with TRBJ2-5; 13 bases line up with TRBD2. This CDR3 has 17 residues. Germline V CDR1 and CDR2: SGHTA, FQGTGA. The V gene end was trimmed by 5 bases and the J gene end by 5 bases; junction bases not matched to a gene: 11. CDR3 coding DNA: TGTGCCAGCAGCCAAGAGGCGGGACTAGCGGGATGGGAGACCCAGTACTTC. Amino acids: CASSQEAGLAGWETQYF.

CDR3 DNA: TGTGCCACCCTCCCTGGCCGTAACAATGAGCAGTTCTTC. The encoded protein is CATLPGRNNEQFF. V is TRBV19 and J is TRBJ2-1; D unclear. The germline gives CDR1 LNHDA, CDR2 SQIVND (reference sequence). Trimming removed 10 bases from V and 5 bases from J, with 15 bases in between. The CDR3 runs to 13 residues. Variable domain in full (rest from reference TRBV19 and TRBJ2-1): DGGITQSPKYLFRKEGQNVTLSCEQNLNHDAMYWYRQDPGQGLRLIYYSQIVNDFQKGDIAEGYSVSREKKESFPLTVTSAQKNPTAFYLCATLPGRNNEQFFGPGTRLTVL.

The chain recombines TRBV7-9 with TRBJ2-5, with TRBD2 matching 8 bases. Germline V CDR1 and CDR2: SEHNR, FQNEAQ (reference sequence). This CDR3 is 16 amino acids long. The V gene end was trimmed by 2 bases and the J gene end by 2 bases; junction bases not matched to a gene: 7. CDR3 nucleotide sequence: TGTGCCAGCAGCTTATTGGGAGCGGGGGTACAAGAGACCCAGTACTTC. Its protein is CASSLLGAGVQETQYF.

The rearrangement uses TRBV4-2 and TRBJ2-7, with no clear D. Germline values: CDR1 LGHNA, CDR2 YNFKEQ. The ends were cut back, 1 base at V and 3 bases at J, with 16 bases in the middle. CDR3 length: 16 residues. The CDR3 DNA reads TGTGCCAGCAGCCAAGTGGGATGGAGAAACCACTACGAGCAGTACGTC. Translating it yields CASSQVGWRNHYEQYV.

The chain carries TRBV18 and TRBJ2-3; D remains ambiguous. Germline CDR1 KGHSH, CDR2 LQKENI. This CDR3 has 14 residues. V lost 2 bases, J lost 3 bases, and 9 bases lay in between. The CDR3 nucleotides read TGTGCCAGCTCACCAACCAGCGAGACAGATACGCAGTATTTT. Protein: CASSPTSETDTQYF.

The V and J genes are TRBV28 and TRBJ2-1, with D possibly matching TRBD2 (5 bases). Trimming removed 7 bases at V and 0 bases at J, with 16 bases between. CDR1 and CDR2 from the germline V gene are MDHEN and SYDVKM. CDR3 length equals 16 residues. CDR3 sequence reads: CASTPSGLPSYNEQFF. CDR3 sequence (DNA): TGTGCCAGCACGCCCAGTGGACTTCCCTCCTACAATGAGCAGTTCTTC.

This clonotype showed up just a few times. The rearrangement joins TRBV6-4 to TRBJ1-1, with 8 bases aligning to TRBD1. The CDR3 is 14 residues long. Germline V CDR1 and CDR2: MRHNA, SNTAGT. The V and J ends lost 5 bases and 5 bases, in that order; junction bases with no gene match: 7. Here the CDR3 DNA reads TGTGCCAGCAGTCCTGGACAGGGCTTGACTGAAGCTTTCTTT. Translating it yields CASSPGQGLTEAFF.

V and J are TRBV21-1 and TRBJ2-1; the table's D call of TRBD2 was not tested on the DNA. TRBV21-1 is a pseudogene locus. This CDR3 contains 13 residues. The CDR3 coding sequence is TGTGCCAGCAGCCGGGACGGCCACAATGAGCAGTTCTTC. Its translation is CASSRDGHNEQFF.

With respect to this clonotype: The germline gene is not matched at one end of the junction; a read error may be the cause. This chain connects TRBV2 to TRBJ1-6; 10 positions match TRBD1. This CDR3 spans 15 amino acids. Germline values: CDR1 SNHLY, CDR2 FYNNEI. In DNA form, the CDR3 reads TGTGCCAGCAGTCCGGAGGGACAGGGGAATTCTCCCCTCCACTTT. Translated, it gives CASSPEGQGNSPLHF.

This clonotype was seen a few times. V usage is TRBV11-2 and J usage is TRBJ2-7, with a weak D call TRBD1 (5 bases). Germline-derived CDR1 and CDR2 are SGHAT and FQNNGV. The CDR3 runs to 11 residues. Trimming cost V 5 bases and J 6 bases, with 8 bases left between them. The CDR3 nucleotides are TGTGCCAGCAGCGAACAGGTCGAGCAGTACTTC. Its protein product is CASSEQVEQYF.

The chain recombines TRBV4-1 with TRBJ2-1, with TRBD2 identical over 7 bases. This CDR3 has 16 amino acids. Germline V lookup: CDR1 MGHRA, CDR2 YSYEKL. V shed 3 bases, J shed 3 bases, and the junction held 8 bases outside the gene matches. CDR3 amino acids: CASSQTLGLDYNEQFF. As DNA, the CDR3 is TGCGCCAGCAGCCAGACCCTAGGACTAGACTACAATGAGCAGTTCTTC.

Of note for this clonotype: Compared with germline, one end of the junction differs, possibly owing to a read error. CDR3 residues: CASSFRLRDGHF. For the CDR3, the DNA is TGTGCCAGCAGTTTTCGCCTCCGGGACGGACACTTC. This chain joins TRBV12-3 or TRBV12-4 and TRBJ2-5; D possibly matches TRBD1 or TRBD2 (5 bases each). This CDR3 comprises 12 residues.

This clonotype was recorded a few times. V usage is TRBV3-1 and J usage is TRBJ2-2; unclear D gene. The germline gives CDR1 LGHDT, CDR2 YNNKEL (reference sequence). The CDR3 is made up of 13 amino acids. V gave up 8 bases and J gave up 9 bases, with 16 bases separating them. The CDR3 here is CASCDLVVRELFF. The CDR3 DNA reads TGTGCCAGCTGCGACCTTGTCGTCCGGGAGCTGTTTTTT.

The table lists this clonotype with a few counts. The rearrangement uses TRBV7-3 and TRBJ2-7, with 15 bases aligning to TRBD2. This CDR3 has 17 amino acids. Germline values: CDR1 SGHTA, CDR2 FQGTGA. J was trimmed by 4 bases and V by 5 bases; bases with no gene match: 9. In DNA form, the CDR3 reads TGTGCCAGCAGCCTGGGAGGGACTAGCGGGAGGAAGTACGAGCAGTACTTC. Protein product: CASSLGGTSGRKYEQYF.

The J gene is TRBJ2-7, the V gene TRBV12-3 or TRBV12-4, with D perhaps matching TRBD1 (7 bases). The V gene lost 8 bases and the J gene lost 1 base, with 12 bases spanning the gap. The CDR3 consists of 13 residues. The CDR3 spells CASAGQLSYEQYF. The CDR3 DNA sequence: TGTGCCAGCGCGGGACAGCTTTCCTACGAGCAGTACTTC.

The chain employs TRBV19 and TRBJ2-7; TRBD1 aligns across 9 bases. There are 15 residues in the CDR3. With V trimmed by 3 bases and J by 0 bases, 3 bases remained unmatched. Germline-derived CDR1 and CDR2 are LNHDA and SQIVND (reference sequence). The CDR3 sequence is CASSIRDRVSYEQYF. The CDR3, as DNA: TGTGCCAGTAGTATTAGGGACAGGGTCTCCTACGAGCAGTACTTC.

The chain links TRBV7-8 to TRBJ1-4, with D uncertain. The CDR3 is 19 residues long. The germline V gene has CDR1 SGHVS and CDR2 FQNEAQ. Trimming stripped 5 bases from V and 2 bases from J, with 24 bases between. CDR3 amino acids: CASSPRTSPRAETNEKLFF. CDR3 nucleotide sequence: TGTGCCAGCAGCCCGCGGACGAGCCCACGCGCCGAGACTAATGAAAAACTGTTTTTT.

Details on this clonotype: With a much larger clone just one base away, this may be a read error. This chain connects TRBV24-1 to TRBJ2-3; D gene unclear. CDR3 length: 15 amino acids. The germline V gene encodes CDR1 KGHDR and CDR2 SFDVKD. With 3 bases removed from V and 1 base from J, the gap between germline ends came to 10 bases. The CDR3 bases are TGTGCCACCAGTGATCACGGGCCCGGCACAGATACGCAGTATTTT. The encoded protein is CATSDHGPGTDTQYF.

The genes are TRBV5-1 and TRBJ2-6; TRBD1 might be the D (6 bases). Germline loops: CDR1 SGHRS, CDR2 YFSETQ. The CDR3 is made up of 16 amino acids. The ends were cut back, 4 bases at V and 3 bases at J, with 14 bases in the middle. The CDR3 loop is CASSLGAGFGANVLTF. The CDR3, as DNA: TGCGCCAGCAGCCTGGGGGCCGGCTTTGGGGCCAACGTCCTGACTTTC. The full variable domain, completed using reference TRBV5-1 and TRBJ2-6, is KAGVTQTPRYLIKTRGQQVTLSCSPISGHRSVSWYQQTPGQGLQFLFEYFSETQRNKGNFPGRFSGRQFSNSRSEMNVSTLELGDSALYLCASSLGAGFGANVLTFGAGSRLTVL.

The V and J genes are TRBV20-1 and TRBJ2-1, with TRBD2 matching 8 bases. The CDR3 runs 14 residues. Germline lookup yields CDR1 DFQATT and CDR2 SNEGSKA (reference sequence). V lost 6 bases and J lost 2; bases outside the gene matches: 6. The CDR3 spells CSAPTSGTYNEQFF. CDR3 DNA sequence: TGCAGTGCCCCTACTAGCGGAACCTACAATGAGCAGTTCTTC.

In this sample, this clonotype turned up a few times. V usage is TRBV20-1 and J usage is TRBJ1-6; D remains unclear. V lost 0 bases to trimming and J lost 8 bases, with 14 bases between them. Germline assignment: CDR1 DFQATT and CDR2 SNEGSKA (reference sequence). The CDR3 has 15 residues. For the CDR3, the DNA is TGCAGTGCTAGAGATCAACCGGGGATTGATTCACCCCTCCACTTT. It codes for CSARDQPGIDSPLHF.

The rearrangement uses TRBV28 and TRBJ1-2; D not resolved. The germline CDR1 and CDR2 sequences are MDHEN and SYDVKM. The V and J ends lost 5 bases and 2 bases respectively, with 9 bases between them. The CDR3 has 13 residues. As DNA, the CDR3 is TGTGCCAGCAGTGAGCTTCCCAACTATGGCTACACCTTC. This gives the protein CASSELPNYGYTF.

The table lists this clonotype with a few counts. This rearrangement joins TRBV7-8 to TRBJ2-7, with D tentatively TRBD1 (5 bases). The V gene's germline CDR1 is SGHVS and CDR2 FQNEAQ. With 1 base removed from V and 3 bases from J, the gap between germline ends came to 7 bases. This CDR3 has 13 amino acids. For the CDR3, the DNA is TGTGCCAGCAGCTTAGAGGGGATCTACGAGCAGTACTTC. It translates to CASSLEGIYEQYF.